This T cell receptor beta chain was observed in a study of vaccination effects on CD4 cells after COVID-19 (dated by TCRdb to the early 2020s). With regard to the full study: Participants received two doses of either the BNT162b2 or the mRNA-1273 mRNA SARS-CoV-2 vaccine. In the study, cultures from other donors were sequenced using the Oncomine TCR Beta short-read assay on an Illumina iSeq 100. Altogether, nine to ten COVID-19 convalescent patients and several SARS-CoV-2-naive healthy vaccine recipients made up the full study. The study compared SARS-CoV-2 spike-specific CD4+ TCR repertoires before and after mRNA vaccination in COVID-19 convalescent patients and infection-naive vaccine recipients.

Library construction relied on the immunoSEQ multiplex PCR assay. DNA from the cultured, isolated CD4+ T cells was subjected to TCR beta CDR3 sequencing. The paper's data handling went like this. Non-productive TCR sequences were removed, reads were trimmed to the CDR3 region, and CDR3s of at least 7 amino acids were retained. Antigen-specific clonotypes were identified with the MANAFEST web app by comparing expansion in peptide wells against reference cultures. Positive clones required FDR<0.05 expansion versus reference and all other wells, odds ratio above 5, and frequency above 0.1% in two replicate wells. A clonotype was called cross-reactive if it was significantly expanded both in SARS-CoV-2 spike wells and in at least one common cold coronavirus spike condition. CDR3 similarity was assessed by Levenshtein distance with the stringdist R package, and unrooted trees were built with ape in R 3.6.1. The immuneACCESS repertoire file appears here via TCRdb, limited to in-frame rearrangements. These files lack a portion of the clones; in checked studies, under half of the deficit traces to unresolved V genes, and the cause of the others is not known. V, J and clone size reflect that table, while D and trimming were determined from the DNA. The sample contains 60,000 to 65,000 clones, around three quarters of them found a single time. The top ten constitute roughly 3.5% of the sample.

In the ViraFEST assay, PBMC were stimulated with viral peptide pools, and TCR sequencing was then used to find antigen-specific CD4+ T cell clonotypes based on their expansion. After around ten days of culture, CD4+ T cells were isolated with the EasySep CD4+ T cell isolation kit. None of the healthy vaccine recipients had a prior SARS-CoV-2 infection, which was confirmed by nucleocapsid antibody tests that came back negative both before and after vaccination. A few million PBMC per well were cultured with 9 to 10 ug/ml peptides in IMDM containing about 5% human AB serum, approximately 10 IU/ml IL-2 and gentamicin. On days 3 and 7, half of the culture medium was replaced with fresh IL-2-containing medium. Each peptide stimulation condition was cultured in triplicate wells unless otherwise noted. PBMC were separated from whole blood using Ficoll-Paque Plus gradient centrifugation and were then either cryopreserved at -140C or used fresh. The overlapping peptide pools covered the spike proteins of SARS-CoV-2 as well as those of the common cold coronaviruses HCoV-NL63, HCoV-OC43 and HCoV-229E. The QIAamp micro DNA kit was used to extract genomic DNA from the cultured CD4+ T cells.

This clone was seen a single time. The antigen it recognizes is unknown. The input lacks base qualities; no much larger clone sits a single base away. From V the trimming removes 1 base and from J it removes 4 bases, while the gene matches leave 8 bases of the junction unaccounted for. The cysteine opens and the valine closes a CDR3 of 16 amino acids. The only DNA kept is the CDR3, 48 bases in frame from the first base. The germline V gene yields SGHRS for CDR1 and YFSETQ for CDR2. General findings and caveats noted by the study authors: Clones induced by infection and clones induced by vaccination both contracted markedly at late timepoints after vaccination, which fits with T cell responses waning over time. Only a small number of convalescent patients were included, and no early post-infection timepoints were available, which limited the study. Among healthy vaccine recipients, nearly all vaccine-induced clones were SARS-CoV-2 mono-reactive, and only 1 of 255 was cross-reactive with common cold coronaviruses.

This receptor was obtained from a human donor who received a COVID-19 vaccine. The starting material was CD4+ T cells from PBMCs cultured with HCoV-OC43 spike peptides, obtained before COVID-19 vaccination. The label giving this sample's cell subset or site can be read as: HCoV-OC43 spike overlapping peptide pool stimulation. The V and J genes are TRBV5-1 and TRBJ2-7, with 10 bases aligning to TRBD1. For the CDR3, the sequence is CASSLTPTGGAYEQYV. In nucleotides, the sequence is TGCGCCAGCAGCTTGACCCCGACAGGGGGCGCGTACGAGCAGTACGTC.